This passage covers 21 T cell receptor beta chains from one sample sequenced in a study of CD8 T cells in Susac syndrome. When the RNA was reverse transcribed, random hexamers were used with an input of roughly 0.45 to 1 ug. A single record per CDR3 protein comes from TCRdb applying MiXCR to the immunoSEQ multiplex PCR reads. The sample has about 300,000 distinct CDR3 sequences; 89% are singletons. The specimen was CD8+ T cells from PBMCs. Receptor source: a human donor with multiple sclerosis.

The genes are TRBV27 and TRBJ1-4; no firm D call. The germline V gene has CDR1 MNHEY and CDR2 SMNVEV (reference sequence). V was shortened by 6 bases and J by 7 bases, with 12 bases between the two germline ends. This CDR3 has 13 residues. The CDR3 loop is CASSYGLGEKLFF. CDR3 in DNA: TGTGCCAGCAGCTATGGGTTGGGTGAAAAACTGTTTTTT.

The chain employs TRBV5-6 and TRBJ2-7; D call uncertain. The CDR3 is 14 residues long. CDR1 is SGHDT and CDR2 is YYEEEE in the germline V gene. Trimming pared 1 base from V and 6 bases from J, leaving 14 bases between. The DNA for the CDR3 is TGTGCCAGCAGCTTGAGACAAGCCCATTTCGAGCAGTACTTC. Encoded protein: CASSLRQAHFEQYF.

The rearrangement links TRBV14 to TRBJ2-7; 8 bases match TRBD2. This CDR3 region has 17 residues. Germline V gene sequence: CDR1 SGHDN, CDR2 FVKESK. J was trimmed by 3 bases and V by 0 bases; bases with no gene match: 10. CDR3 in DNA: TGTGCCAGCAGCCAAGAGGCGCCGGGGGGGACTTTCTACGAGCAGTACTTC. It is translated as CASSQEAPGGTFYEQYF. The variable domain in full, completed from reference TRBV14 and TRBJ2-7, reads EAGVTQFPSHSVIEKGQTVTLRCDPISGHDNLYWYRRVMGKEIKFLLHFVKESKQDESGMPNNRFLAERTGGTYSTLKVQPAELEDSGVYFCASSQEAPGGTFYEQYFGPGTRLTVT.

The chain has TRBV27 and TRBJ2-1; maybe TRBD2 (6 bases). The CDR3 is 16 amino acids. The V end was cut by 7 bases, the J end by 6 bases, with 22 bases between. Germline values: CDR1 MNHEY, CDR2 SMNVEV (reference sequence). The chain's CDR3 is CASTQGRGGKGNEQFF. The CDR3, as DNA: TGTGCCAGCACCCAAGGACGGGGAGGTAAAGGCAATGAGCAGTTCTTC.

J is TRBJ2-1 and V is TRBV24-1, with D tentatively TRBD2 (6 bases). Germline loops: CDR1 KGHDR, CDR2 SFDVKD. This CDR3 region has 17 residues. Trimming stripped 3 bases from V and 7 bases from J, with 21 bases between. CDR3 sequence reads: CATSDPDQGGSWNEQFF. The CDR3 DNA is TGTGCCACCAGTGATCCTGACCAGGGAGGCTCTTGGAATGAGCAGTTCTTC.

This clonotype was seen a single time. The CDR3 spells CASSVSWAASDGNEQFF. CDR3 sequence (DNA): TGTGCCAGCAGCGTGTCTTGGGCGGCTAGCGATGGCAATGAGCAGTTCTTC. The J gene is TRBJ2-1, the V gene TRBV9; a weak D match, TRBD2 (6 bases). The V gene's germline CDR1 is SGDLS and CDR2 YYNGEE. This CDR3 contains 17 residues. Trimming took 2 bases from V and 6 from J, leaving 21 bases between them.

Only a few counts were recorded for this clonotype. This rearrangement joins TRBV9 to TRBJ2-1, with 8 positions matching TRBD2. CDR3 length equals 15 residues. The V segment lost 3 bases and the J segment 0 bases; nucleotides outside the gene matches: 2. The germline CDR1 and CDR2 sequences are SGDLS and YYNGEE. CDR3 DNA sequence: TGTGCCAGCAGCGCCGGACTAGCCTCCTACAATGAGCAGTTCTTC. It yields the protein CASSAGLASYNEQFF.

V is TRBV11-2 and J is TRBJ1-1; no firm D call. Germline lookup yields CDR1 SGHAT and CDR2 FQNNGV. Trimming shortened V by 4 bases and J by 0 bases, and 12 bases separated the two germline ends. The length of the CDR3 is 15 residues. The DNA of the CDR3 is TGTGCCAGCAGCTCCACTGTCGGGGTGAACACTGAAGCTTTCTTT. This sequence encodes CASSSTVGVNTEAFF.

V usage is TRBV19 and J usage is TRBJ1-5; D is unclear. The germline gives CDR1 LNHDA, CDR2 SQIVND (reference sequence). The CDR3 is 12 amino acids. V lost 10 bases, J lost 6 bases, and 13 bases lay in between. The CDR3 protein is CATKGGSQPQHF. The CDR3 DNA is TGTGCCACCAAGGGAGGGTCTCAGCCCCAGCATTTT.

The CDR3: CASSKGLAGLAGTSSYEQYF. Written as DNA, the CDR3 is TGTGCCAGCAGCAAAGGGCTAGCGGGGCTAGCGGGAACGAGCTCCTACGAGCAGTACTTC. The chain combines TRBV7-8 with TRBJ2-7; 9 nucleotides line up with TRBD2. Germline trimming cut 5 bases from V and 0 bases from J; bases unmatched to any gene: 20. Germline CDR1 is SGHVS and CDR2 is FQNEAQ. There are 20 residues in the CDR3. Filled out from reference TRBV7-8 and TRBJ2-7, the complete variable domain reads GAGVSQSPRYKVAKRGQDVALRCDPISGHVSLFWYQQALGQGPEFLTYFQNEAQLDKSGLPSDRFFAERPEGSVSTLKIQRTQQEDSAVYLCASSKGLAGLAGTSSYEQYFGPGTRLTVT.

The chain recombines TRBV20-1 with TRBJ2-2, with a possible D match to TRBD1 (5 bases). CDR3 length: 14 amino acids. CDR1 is DFQATT, CDR2 SNEGSKA, per germline (reference sequence). The V and J ends lost 4 bases and 0 bases respectively, with 9 bases between them. Here the CDR3 DNA reads TGCAGTGCTATAGGACACTCGAACACCGGGGAGCTGTTTTTT. Translating it yields CSAIGHSNTGELFF.

V and J are TRBV19 and TRBJ2-2; 7 bases align to TRBD1. CDR1 and CDR2 from the germline V gene are LNHDA and SQIVND (reference sequence). The CDR3 is made up of 13 amino acids. V shed 7 bases and J 5 bases; nucleotides not matched to a gene: 4. The CDR3 is CASNRGETGELFF. CDR3 in DNA: TGTGCCAGTAACAGGGGCGAGACCGGGGAGCTGTTTTTT.

The chain has TRBV5-1 and TRBJ2-2, with D possibly matching TRBD2 (6 bases). The CDR3 covers 14 residues. From germline, CDR1 is SGHRS and CDR2 YFSETQ. V was shortened by 9 bases and J by 3 bases, with 15 bases between the two germline ends. The CDR3 is CATRWDSYTGELFF. CDR3 bases: TGCGCCACCCGTTGGGACTCTTACACCGGGGAGCTGTTTTTT.

This clonotype appeared once. This chain joins TRBV5-4 and TRBJ1-1; TRBD1 might be the D (5 bases). V lost 4 bases and J lost 8, with 18 bases in between. Looked up from germline, CDR1 is SGHNT and CDR2 is YYREEE (reference sequence). The CDR3 runs to 14 residues. The CDR3 here is CASSATGPGGEAFF. CDR3 sequence (DNA): TGTGCCAGCAGCGCCACGGGCCCCGGGGGGGAAGCTTTCTTT.

This clonotype was observed a single time. The chain is built from TRBV12-3 or TRBV12-4 and TRBJ2-7; weak D call: TRBD2 (5 bases). The germline V and J ends were trimmed by 5 bases and 1 base, with 12 bases remaining between them. The CDR3 length is 14 residues. The CDR3 DNA reads TGTGCCAGCAGTCCTAGCCCTCCTTCCTACGAGCAGTACTTC. Amino acids: CASSPSPPSYEQYF.

This clonotype has a single count. The chain combines TRBV19 with TRBJ2-1; D remains ambiguous. This CDR3 spans 14 amino acids. Germline assignment: CDR1 LNHDA and CDR2 SQIVND (reference sequence). V shed 3 bases and J shed 4 bases, with 10 bases lying between them. CDR3 residues: CASSISNSYNEQFF. In DNA form, the CDR3 reads TGTGCCAGTAGTATTTCGAACAGTTACAATGAGCAGTTCTTC.

The chain recombines TRBV29-1 with TRBJ2-7, with 15 positions matching TRBD2. The CDR3 is made up of 19 amino acids. The V gene's germline CDR1 is SQVTM and CDR2 ANQGSEA. The trim removed 5 bases at V and 0 bases at J, leaving 14 bases unmatched. CDR3 amino acids: CSVRTSGRAAVPGSYEQYF. For the CDR3, the DNA is TGCAGCGTTCGGACTAGCGGGAGGGCCGCCGTCCCGGGCTCCTACGAGCAGTACTTC.

J is TRBJ1-1 and V is TRBV28; TRBD1 matches 7 bases. The V and J ends lost 5 bases and 4 bases, in that order; junction bases with no gene match: 10. CDR1 and CDR2 (germline): MDHEN, SYDVKM. The CDR3 sequence is 15 residues long. CDR3 sequence reads: CASSNPGQTVTEAFF. DNA of the CDR3: TGTGCCAGCAGTAATCCGGGACAGACCGTCACTGAAGCTTTCTTT.

The rearrangement uses TRBV4-2 and TRBJ2-7, with D perhaps matching TRBD2 (5 bases). The length of the CDR3 is 17 residues. V lost 0 bases and J 0 bases, leaving 15 bases between the germline ends. Per the germline V gene, CDR1 is LGHNA and CDR2 is YNFKEQ. CDR3 protein: CASSQDHGAATSYEQYF. The CDR3 nucleotides read TGTGCCAGCAGCCAAGATCACGGAGCGGCGACCTCCTACGAGCAGTACTTC.

This clonotype was picked up a small number of times. The chain links TRBV2 to TRBJ2-1, with D possibly matching TRBD1 (6 bases). Germline V gene data show CDR1 as SNHLY and CDR2 as FYNNEI. V lost 4 bases and J lost 0, with 10 bases in between. The CDR3 is made up of 15 amino acids. CDR3 bases: TGTGCCAGCAGTGCTACAGGGAGCTCCTACAATGAGCAGTTCTTC. This sequence encodes CASSATGSSYNEQFF.

The chain combines TRBV5-1 with TRBJ2-1, with TRBD1 matching 11 bases. The junction had 6 bases not matched to a gene; V was cut back by 4 bases and J by 6 bases. The CDR3 extends over 15 amino acids. Germline V CDR1 and CDR2: SGHRS, YFSETQ. CDR3 protein: CASSIGQGAGNEQFF. CDR3 in DNA: TGCGCCAGCAGCATCGGACAGGGGGCCGGCAATGAGCAGTTCTTC.